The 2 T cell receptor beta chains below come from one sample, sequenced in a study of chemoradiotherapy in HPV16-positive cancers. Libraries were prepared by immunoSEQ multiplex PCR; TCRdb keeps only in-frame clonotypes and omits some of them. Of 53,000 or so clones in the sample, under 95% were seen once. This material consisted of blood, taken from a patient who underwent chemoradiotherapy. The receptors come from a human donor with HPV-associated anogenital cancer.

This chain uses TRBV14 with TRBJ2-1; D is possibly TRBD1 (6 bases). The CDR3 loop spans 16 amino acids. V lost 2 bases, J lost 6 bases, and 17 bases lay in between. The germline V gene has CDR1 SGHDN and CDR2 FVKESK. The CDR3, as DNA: TGTGCCAGCAGCCAAACCAGGGGATTTGGAATCAATGAGCAGTTCTTC. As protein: CASSQTRGFGINEQFF.

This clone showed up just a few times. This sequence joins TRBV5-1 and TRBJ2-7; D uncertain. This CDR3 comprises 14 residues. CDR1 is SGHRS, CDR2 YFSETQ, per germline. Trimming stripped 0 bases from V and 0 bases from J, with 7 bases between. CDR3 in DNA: TGCGCCAGCAGCTTGGACGGCGGCTCCTACGAGCAGTACTTC. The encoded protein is CASSLDGGSYEQYF.